This TCR beta chain was identified in a study of blood T cells in healthy people across ages. With a J-beta primer mix and a sample-barcoded 5' primer, a second PCR ran about 7 to 11 cycles. TCRdb fed the 5' RACE reads into MiXCR, producing one record per CDR3 protein. The sample shows 450,000 to 650,000 distinct CDR3 sequences, around 24% of them seen only once. The germline CDR1 and CDR2 sequences are MNHEY and SVGEGT. Unmatched junction bases numbered 17, after V lost 6 bases and J lost 6 bases. The CDR3 spans 16 residues. This same sample was also taken into another study, of T cells of mothers and their children.

The clonotype originates from a boy aged 5-17 years in good health. The sample was blood. This chain joins TRBV6-2 or TRBV6-3 and TRBJ2-7, with 7 nucleotides matching TRBD1. CDR3 residues: CASSPLGGRNFGEQYF. The DNA for the CDR3 is TGTGCCAGCAGCCCACTAGGGGGCCGCAACTTTGGCGAGCAGTACTTC.